The clone carrying this T cell receptor (beta chain) was detected a few times. Study processing details: Researchers report that nucleated cell counts were estimated from reference gene primer amplification. Clones were sequenced by immunoSEQ multiplex PCR, and TCRdb holds only the in-frame ones, with some missing. The V and J calls and clone size come from that table; D and trimming were worked out from the DNA. The sample consists of approximately 330,000 clones, around 89% of them appearing once. The sample is drawn from a study of blood T cell repertoires in COVID-19. About the research overall: Donors in the United States, Italy and Spain gave samples during acute or convalescent COVID-19. Sources were T cells, B-cell-depleted T cells, or PBMCs; the material itself was cDNA or gDNA.

V shed 6 bases and J 7 bases; nucleotides not matched to a gene: 9. The CDR3 has 14 residues. Germline CDR1 and CDR2: SNHLY and FYNNEI. V gene TRBV2 combines with J gene TRBJ2-1, with 7 bases identical to TRBD1. The TCR originated in a woman in her fifties or sixties with active or convalescent COVID-19. The sequencing sample was made of peripheral blood. The CDR3 reads CASRYETGRNEQFF. In nucleotides, the CDR3 is TGTGCCAGCAGGTACGAGACAGGGCGAAATGAGCAGTTCTTC.